This TCR beta chain was sequenced during a study of T cells in tumors after PD-1 blockade. Overall study context: Either cemiplimab 350 mg every 2 weeks or pembrolizumab 200 mg every 3 weeks was given.

This table comes from immunoSEQ multiplex PCR, and its TCRdb copy is limited to in-frame clones, with some not included. The profile shows some 60,000 clones, around three quarters of them singletons. Germline CDR1 SGHDN, CDR2 FVKESK. V was trimmed by 0 bases and J by 7 bases, leaving 7 bases between them. This CDR3 contains 14 residues. The clonotype was recovered from a human donor with basal cell carcinoma. The chain employs TRBV14 and TRBJ1-6; the D is unclear. This specimen consisted of PBMCs, obtained before anti-PD-1 treatment. The CDR3, as DNA: TGTGCCAGCAGCCAAGAGGCGAACAATTCACCCCTCCACTTT. Translated: CASSQEANNSPLHF.